These 24 T cell receptor beta chains came from one sample sequenced in a study of T cell changes during pregnancy in multiple sclerosis. Profiling relied on immunoSEQ multiplex PCR, and the TCRdb table lists in-frame clones only, not all of them. The table records approximately 24,000 clones, 90% of them present only once. The material sequenced was CD8+ T cells from peripheral blood mononuclear cells, taken in the third trimester of pregnancy. Every receptor here comes from a female donor in good health, enrolled as a control in a pregnancy study.

This clone was seen a single time. The chain links TRBV5-1 to TRBJ1-3; 7 nucleotides match TRBD1. This CDR3 spans 16 amino acids. The trim removed 0 bases at V and 5 bases at J, leaving 8 bases unmatched. Germline loops: CDR1 SGHRS, CDR2 YFSETQ. DNA of the CDR3: TGCGCCAGCAGCTTGGCCCCAGACAGGGTGCGAAACACCATATATTTT. Its translation: CASSLAPDRVRNTIYF.

The V call is TRBV6-4, the J call TRBJ2-3, with D possibly TRBD2 on 5 matching bases. Germline-derived CDR1 and CDR2 are MRHNA and SNTAGT. The CDR3 spans 14 residues. V was clipped by 2 bases and J by 2 bases, with 8 bases between them. DNA of the CDR3: TGTGCCAGCAGTGACGGGAGCGACACAGATACGCAGTATTTT. It encodes CASSDGSDTDTQYF.

This chain links TRBV29-1 with TRBJ2-2; TRBD1 might be the D (5 bases). The CDR3 spans 13 residues. Germline values: CDR1 SQVTM, CDR2 ANQGSEA. V was trimmed by 5 bases and J by 4 bases, leaving 11 bases between them. The CDR3 sequence is CSVWSRGTGELFF. Here the CDR3 DNA reads TGCAGCGTTTGGAGTAGGGGCACCGGGGAGCTGTTTTTT.

This clone ranks as medium-sized. The chain combines TRBV6-4 with TRBJ2-1; 8 bases match TRBD2. The CDR3 covers 14 residues. Germline CDR1 MRHNA, CDR2 SNTAGT. The V gene end was trimmed by 6 bases and the J gene end by 5 bases; junction bases not matched to a gene: 6. CDR3 coding DNA: TGTGCCAGCAGCCCGCGGGAGGACCACAATGAGCAGTTCTTC. Protein sequence: CASSPREDHNEQFF.

The chain has TRBV4-1 and TRBJ1-1, with D perhaps matching TRBD1 (5 bases). Germline CDR1 is MGHRA and CDR2 is YSYEKL. The CDR3 has 13 residues. Trimming removed 3 bases at V and 4 bases at J, with 9 bases between. The CDR3 loop is CASSQGGRTEAFF. The CDR3 DNA sequence: TGCGCCAGCAGCCAGGGGGGACGCACTGAAGCTTTCTTT.

The rearrangement links TRBV6-6 to TRBJ1-1, with 9 bases that match TRBD1. Looked up from germline, CDR1 is MNHNY and CDR2 is SVGAGI (reference sequence). CDR3 length equals 16 residues. The V gene end was trimmed by 4 bases and the J gene end by 3 bases; junction bases not matched to a gene: 9. The CDR3 coding sequence is TGTGCCAGCAGTTCCCCCCGACAGGGGGTCCACACTGAAGCTTTCTTT. It is translated as CASSSPRQGVHTEAFF.

The V gene is TRBV2, the J gene TRBJ2-7; D unresolved. This CDR3 is built from 11 residues. Germline V gives CDR1 SNHLY, CDR2 FYNNEI. V lost 8 bases and J lost 0, with 5 bases in between. The CDR3 sequence is CASLSSYEQYF. CDR3 coding DNA: TGTGCCAGCCTGAGCTCCTACGAGCAGTACTTC. The full variable domain, in which reference TRBV2 and TRBJ2-7 provide the parts outside the CDR3, is EPEVTQTPSHQVTQMGQEVILRCVPISNHLYFYWYRQILGQKVEFLVSFYNNEISEKSEIFDDQFSVERPDGSNFTLKIRSTKLEDSAMYFCASLSSYEQYFGPGTRLTVT.

The rearrangement joins TRBV29-1 to TRBJ2-3; possible D gene TRBD2, 5 bases. Germline loops: CDR1 SQVTM, CDR2 ANQGSEA. This CDR3 spans 12 amino acids. Trimming pared 1 base from V and 8 bases from J, leaving 10 bases between. In DNA, the CDR3 is TGCAGCGTTGAAGGACGCCGGGGTACGCAGTATTTT. Encoded protein: CSVEGRRGTQYF.

Written as DNA, the CDR3 is TGTGCCAGCAGCACCCGGGGGGGCTCCTACAATGAGCAGTTCTTC. Its translation is CASSTRGGSYNEQFF. This chain uses TRBV9 with TRBJ2-1; 8 bases are shared with TRBD2. V shed 4 bases, J shed 0 bases, and the junction held 3 bases outside the gene matches. The CDR3 extends over 15 amino acids. Germline-derived CDR1 and CDR2 are SGDLS and YYNGEE.

The J gene is TRBJ2-7, the V gene TRBV4-1, with TRBD2 matching 7 bases. The CDR3 extends over 15 amino acids. Trimming cost V 4 bases and J 4 bases; bases outside gene matches: 10. Germline CDR1 and CDR2: MGHRA and YSYEKL. The CDR3 DNA follows: TGCGCCAGCAGCCCGATAGCGGGTACACCGTACGAGCAGTACTTC. Its protein product is CASSPIAGTPYEQYF.

This clone was found once. The chain combines TRBV5-1 with TRBJ2-5; 8 bases are a match to TRBD1. The CDR3 has 16 amino acids. Germline lookup yields CDR1 SGHRS and CDR2 YFSETQ. The V and J ends lost 0 bases and 2 bases, in that order; junction bases with no gene match: 6. CDR3: CASSLAGTGKQETQYF. DNA of the CDR3: TGCGCCAGCAGCTTGGCCGGGACAGGAAAACAAGAGACCCAGTACTTC.

The chain carries TRBV6-1 and TRBJ2-6; D call uncertain. CDR1 and CDR2 (germline): MNHNS, SASEGT. With 5 bases removed from V and 0 bases from J, the gap between germline ends came to 8 bases. CDR3 size: 15 residues. CDR3 DNA sequence: TGTGCCAGCAGTCAACAGCACTCTGGGGCCAACGTCCTGACTTTC. Its protein is CASSQQHSGANVLTF.

V gene TRBV30 combines with J gene TRBJ1-4; TRBD1 matches at 9 bases. Germline CDR1 reads GTSNPN; CDR2 reads SVGIG (reference sequence). The CDR3 totals 14 residues. V lost 5 bases to trimming and J lost 3 bases; unmatched junction nucleotides: 4. CDR3 residues: CAWGRDRANEKLFF. Here the CDR3 DNA reads TGTGCCTGGGGTCGGGACAGGGCTAATGAAAAACTGTTTTTT. Full variable domain (remainder filled in from reference TRBV30 and TRBJ1-4): SQTIHQWPATLVQPVGSPLSLECTVEGTSNPNLYWYRQAAGRGLQLLFYSVGIGQISSEVPQNLSASRPQDRQFILSSKKLLLSDSGFYLCAWGRDRANEKLFFGSGTQLSVL.

This chain connects TRBV5-5 to TRBJ1-2, with TRBD1 identical over 9 bases. Germline CDR1 is SGHKS and CDR2 is YYEKEE (reference sequence). The CDR3 sequence is 17 residues long. V dropped 3 bases and J dropped 7; count of bases not matched to a gene: 16. CDR3 sequence: CASSSSTGTGYLAGYTF. The CDR3 DNA sequence: TGTGCCAGCAGCTCTTCAACCGGGACAGGGTATTTGGCTGGCTACACCTTC. Variable domain in full (rest from reference TRBV5-5 and TRBJ1-2): DAGVTQSPTHLIKTRGQQVTLRCSPISGHKSVSWYQQVLGQGPQFIFQYYEKEERGRGNFPDRFSARQFPNYSSELNVNALLLGDSALYLCASSSSTGTGYLAGYTFGSGTRLTVV.

The chain has TRBV9 and TRBJ2-1, with 8 bases aligning to TRBD2. In germline, CDR1 is SGDLS, CDR2 YYNGEE. The CDR3 has 20 residues. J gave up 3 bases and V 2 bases, and 19 bases lay outside the gene matches. CDR3 coding DNA: TGTGCCAGCAGCGTCCCAGGGCGGGGGGAAGCGGGCATCGACTACAATGAGCAGTTCTTC. Translated: CASSVPGRGEAGIDYNEQFF.

The chain joins TRBV19 to TRBJ1-5, with 8 bases fitting TRBD1. The V and J ends lost 9 bases and 5 bases, in that order; junction bases with no gene match: 6. There are 13 residues in the CDR3. CDR1 is LNHDA, CDR2 SQIVND, per germline (reference sequence). CDR3 nucleotide sequence: TGTGCCAGCCGGGACAGGCGCGATCAGCCCCAGCATTTT. Its translation is CASRDRRDQPQHF.

The chain recombines TRBV5-4 with TRBJ1-2; TRBD1 aligns across 11 bases. Germline CDR1 SGHNT, CDR2 YYREEE (reference sequence). The V and J ends lost 3 bases and 8 bases, in that order; junction bases with no gene match: 9. The CDR3 contains 15 residues. The CDR3 DNA is TGTGCCAGCAGCTCCCTCGGACAGGGGGCTCACGGCTACACCTTC. It specifies CASSSLGQGAHGYTF.

This clone was detected only once. This chain's CDR3 is CASLVDYTGELFF. CDR3 in DNA: TGTGCCAGCCTCGTGGACTACACCGGGGAGCTGTTTTTT. The rearrangement uses TRBV16 and TRBJ2-2; a weak D match, TRBD2 (5 bases). The CDR3 consists of 13 residues. Trimming left V 8 bases short and J 3 bases short, with 10 bases between. The germline gives CDR1 KGHSY, CDR2 FQNENV. The variable domain in full, with the rest retrieved from reference TRBV16 and TRBJ2-2, is GEEVAQTPKHLVRGEGQKAKLYCAPIKGHSYVFWYQQVLKNEFKFLISFQNENVFDETGMPKERFSAKCLPNSPCSLEIQATKLEDSAVYFCASLVDYTGELFFGEGSRLTVL.

The V gene is TRBV4-2, the J gene TRBJ2-1, with D tentatively TRBD2 (7 bases). Germline-derived CDR1 and CDR2 are LGHNA and YNFKEQ. The CDR3 is 15 residues long. Trimming cost V 5 bases and J 6 bases, with 17 bases left between them. The CDR3 DNA sequence: TGTGCCAGCAGCTACGTACGGGGGGCCCTCAATGAGCAGTTCTTC. Protein product: CASSYVRGALNEQFF.

This rearrangement joins TRBV7-2 to TRBJ1-5; D is ambiguous. This CDR3 is 15 amino acids long. Trimming shortened V by 4 bases and J by 0 bases, and 10 bases separated the two germline ends. Germline V gives CDR1 SGHTA, CDR2 FQGNSA. The CDR3 protein is CASSSTMYSNQPQHF. The CDR3, as DNA: TGTGCCAGCAGCTCGACAATGTATAGCAATCAGCCCCAGCATTTT.

V gene TRBV7-9 combines with J gene TRBJ1-2, with TRBD1 identical over 8 bases. The ends lost 5 bases at V and 0 bases at J; junction bases unmatched: 11. There are 17 residues in the CDR3. CDR1 and CDR2 from the germline V gene are SEHNR and FQNEAQ (reference sequence). CDR3 nucleotides: TGTGCCAGCAGCATAGATTTAGGGACAGGCACTAACTATGGCTACACCTTC. Encoded protein: CASSIDLGTGTNYGYTF.

The J gene is TRBJ2-6, the V gene TRBV9, with 9 bases that match TRBD1. The CDR3 runs 17 residues. The germline V gene encodes CDR1 SGDLS and CDR2 YYNGEE. Trimming at V came to 7 bases and at J to 0 bases, leaving 8 bases not matched to a gene. Written as DNA, the CDR3 is TGTGCCAGCGAACCGGGACAGGGTGTCTCTGGGGCCAACGTCCTGACTTTC. This codes for CASEPGQGVSGANVLTF.

V and J are TRBV6-5 and TRBJ2-2, with a weak D call TRBD2 (5 bases). V was pared by 6 bases and J by 4 bases, with 9 bases between. CDR1 and CDR2 (germline): MNHEY, SVGAGI. The CDR3 totals 13 residues. Here the CDR3 DNA reads TGTGCCAGCAGGCCCGAGGGCACCGGGGAGCTGTTTTTT. It encodes CASRPEGTGELFF.

This clone was picked up a small number of times. J is TRBJ1-1 and V is TRBV19; no clear D. Per the germline V gene, CDR1 is LNHDA and CDR2 is SQIVND (reference sequence). V was trimmed by 4 bases and J by 1 base, leaving 4 bases between them. The CDR3 loop spans 12 amino acids. In DNA form, the CDR3 reads TGTGCCAGTAGTACAGGGAACACTGAAGCTTTCTTT. Its protein product is CASSTGNTEAFF.